These 10 T cell receptor beta chains share one sample of origin, sequenced in a study of a mutant IDH1 vaccine in newly diagnosed glioma. The time point is: baseline, week 1 (first vaccination visit). Treatment given: pre-vaccination baseline after standard-of-care therapy. Using immunoSEQ multiplex PCR, the repertoire was profiled, and TCRdb retains in-frame clones only, with some absent. The sample includes 85,000 to 100,000 clones, around three quarters of them seen just once. The material sequenced was PBMCs, taken from a glioma patient treated with radiotherapy, temozolomide or both. All receptors come from a man aged 40-49 years with glioma.

V gene TRBV28 combines with J gene TRBJ1-1; 8 bases map to TRBD1. The V segment lost 3 bases and the J segment 11 bases; nucleotides outside the gene matches: 2. Per germline, CDR1 MDHEN and CDR2 SYDVKM. The CDR3 length is 11 residues. The CDR3 DNA is TGTGCCAGCAGTTTGCAGGGGGCCGCTTTCTTT. This codes for CASSLQGAAFF.

This clone has just one count. The chain carries TRBV2 and TRBJ2-3; 7 bases map to TRBD2. V was clipped by 4 bases and J by 2 bases; unmatched bases: 12. The V gene's germline CDR1 is SNHLY and CDR2 FYNNEI. This CDR3 is built from 17 residues. The CDR3 loop is CASSGGRAVLNTDTQYF. DNA of the CDR3: TGTGCCAGCAGTGGAGGGAGGGCCGTTCTCAACACAGATACGCAGTATTTT.

CDR3 coding DNA: TGTGCCAGCCCGCGAGAGGGGGTTACCGGGGAGCTGTTTTTT. Residues: CASPREGVTGELFF. The chain couples TRBV2 to TRBJ2-2; D is perhaps TRBD1 (6 bases). Trimming left V 8 bases short and J 5 bases short, with 15 bases between. Germline values: CDR1 SNHLY, CDR2 FYNNEI. The CDR3 contains 14 residues.

The chain recombines TRBV4-3 with TRBJ2-1; D remains ambiguous. The CDR3 length is 12 residues. The V end lost 2 bases, the J end lost 10 bases, and 9 bases lay between the germline ends. Germline CDR1 and CDR2: LGHNA and YSLEER. As DNA, the CDR3 is TGCGCCAGCAGCCAACCCAGCAGCGAGCAGTTCTTC. Amino acids: CASSQPSSEQFF.

This rearrangement joins TRBV7-2 to TRBJ2-3, with D possibly being TRBD2 (6 bases). CDR3 size: 16 residues. Per the germline V gene, CDR1 is SGHTA and CDR2 is FQGNSA. Trimming shortened V by 2 bases and J by 4 bases, and 16 bases separated the two germline ends. The CDR3 loop reads CASSLRMGGIADTQYF. The CDR3 DNA sequence: TGTGCCAGCAGCTTAAGAATGGGCGGGATTGCAGATACGCAGTATTTT.

V usage is TRBV2 and J usage is TRBJ2-7; perhaps TRBD1 as D (5 bases). The CDR3 covers 13 residues. Germline V CDR1 and CDR2: SNHLY, FYNNEI. Deletions cut 5 bases from V and 4 bases from J, with 12 bases between. CDR3 protein: CASSRAGLYEQYF. The CDR3 coding sequence is TGTGCCAGCAGTCGCGCAGGGCTTTACGAGCAGTACTTC.

This chain joins TRBV6-6 and TRBJ1-5; maybe TRBD1 (6 bases). The length of the CDR3 is 14 residues. V was shortened by 5 bases and J by 1 base, with 9 bases between the two germline ends. Germline V gene lookup returns CDR1 MNHNY and CDR2 SVGAGI (reference sequence). DNA for the CDR3: TGTGCCAGCAGTGGAGGGGGAAGCAATCAGCCCCAGCATTTT. This translates into CASSGGGSNQPQHF.

This clone appeared a few times. The chain combines TRBV5-6 with TRBJ1-3; D gene uncertain. Germline CDR1 and CDR2: SGHDT and YYEEEE. The ends were cut back, 4 bases at V and 7 bases at J, with 12 bases in the middle. The length of the CDR3 is 13 residues. The CDR3 DNA follows: TGTGCCAGCAGCGAGGCAGGAGAGAACACCATATATTTT. Translated, it gives CASSEAGENTIYF.

The table lists this clone with a count of one. The rearrangement joins TRBV18 to TRBJ2-7; 9 positions match TRBD1. With 2 bases clipped from V and 6 bases from J, the junction kept 2 bases outside the gene matches. This CDR3 comprises 13 residues. Germline assignment: CDR1 KGHSH and CDR2 LQKENI. CDR3: CASSPSTGGEQYF. In DNA, the CDR3 is TGTGCCAGCTCACCATCGACAGGGGGCGAGCAGTACTTC.

The J gene is TRBJ2-1, the V gene TRBV6-5; tentative D call: TRBD2 (6 bases). Germline CDR1 is MNHEY and CDR2 is SVGAGI. CDR3 length equals 14 residues. V was shortened by 6 bases and J by 7 bases, with 16 bases between the two germline ends. The CDR3: CASRSNSGKNEQFF. CDR3 sequence (DNA): TGTGCCAGCAGATCAAATAGCGGAAAAAATGAGCAGTTCTTC.